This TCR beta chain is drawn from a study of blood T cell repertoires in COVID-19. Turning to the study itself: There were acute and convalescent COVID-19 samples, and they came from the United States, Italy and Spain. From T cells, B-cell-depleted T cells, or PBMCs came the material, which was cDNA or gDNA.

As processed by the authors: Cell counts per sample came from amplifying reference gene primers. Here immunoSEQ multiplex PCR was the method, and the copy in TCRdb shows in-frame clones only, minus some. For V, J and clone size, that table is used; D and trimming come from the DNA. Among roughly 280,000 clones, roughly 85% were seen once, and the ten largest hold approximately 10%. The CDR3 has 15 residues. Trimming took 6 bases from V and 4 from J, leaving 15 bases between them. The V gene's germline CDR1 is SNHLY and CDR2 FYNNEI. This chain uses TRBV2 with TRBJ2-2; D might be TRBD2 (6 bases). Material: peripheral blood. The sequence was obtained from a woman in her sixties or seventies with acute or convalescent COVID-19. The CDR3 sequence: CASSRTGVVTGELFF. In DNA, the CDR3 is TGTGCCAGCAGCCGGACGGGGGTGGTCACCGGGGAGCTGTTTTTT.